This TCR beta chain was identified in a study of technical replicates of blood from four donors. Assay used: immunoSEQ multiplex PCR; TCRdb lists only in-frame clones, some missing. Of around 71,000 clones listed, around 90% are singletons. The germline CDR1 and CDR2 sequences are SQVTM and ANQGSEA. The length of the CDR3 is 14 residues. Trimming cost V 4 bases and J 5 bases, with 17 bases left between them. The sequenced sample was T cells isolated from PBMCs. The TCR comes from a human donor in good health. The genes are TRBV29-1 and TRBJ2-5; D gene ambiguous. CDR3 sequence (DNA): TGCAGCGTTGTCGCGGTGTCTAGGCGGGAGACCCAGTACTTC. Its protein product is CSVVAVSRRETQYF. Full variable domain (outside the CDR3, taken from reference TRBV29-1 and TRBJ2-5): SAVISQKPSRDICQRGTSLTIQCQVDSQVTMMFWYRQQPGQSLTLIATANQGSEATYESGFVIDKFPISRPNLTFSTLTVSNMSPEDSSIYLCSVVAVSRRETQYFGPGTRLLVL.